These 3 T cell receptor beta chains were all obtained from the same sample, sequenced in a study of T cells in Graves' hyperthyroidism and ophthalmopathy. TCR beta CDR3 region amplification was performed from RNA transcripts. The HTBI primer set served for first-round RT-PCR of the TCR CDR3. TCRdb reprocessed the multiplex PCR reads via MiXCR and lists one record per CDR3 protein. The sample consists of some 300,000 distinct CDR3 sequences, less than 20% of them appearing once. The source material was blood. The receptors were gathered from a man aged 50 to 60 with Graves' ophthalmopathy.

The rearrangement joins TRBV20-1 to TRBJ2-1; D is undetermined. V gave up 1 base and J gave up 7 bases, with 8 bases separating them. The germline V gene has CDR1 DFQATT and CDR2 SNEGSKA (reference sequence). The CDR3 runs to 12 residues. CDR3 sequence reads: CSARGLGNEQFF. DNA of the CDR3: TGCAGTGCTAGAGGGTTGGGGAATGAGCAGTTCTTC.

This clonotype was counted many times. This chain connects TRBV2 to TRBJ2-7, with D hard to call. Trimming stripped 8 bases from V and 0 bases from J, with 11 bases between. Germline V gene data show CDR1 as SNHLY and CDR2 as FYNNEI. CDR3 length equals 13 residues. The CDR3 reads CASGVRSSYEQYF. For the CDR3, the DNA is TGTGCCAGCGGGGTTAGGAGCTCCTACGAGCAGTACTTC.

This clonotype showed up many times. The V call is TRBV7-9, the J call TRBJ2-1; tentative D call: TRBD2 (6 bases). There are 12 residues in the CDR3. Trimming pared 5 bases from V and 7 bases from J, leaving 9 bases between. Germline V lookup: CDR1 SEHNR, CDR2 FQNEAQ (reference sequence). The CDR3 coding sequence is TGTGCCAGCAGCACCGGAGGGAATGAGCAGTTCTTC. Residues: CASSTGGNEQFF.